This is a list of T cell receptor beta chains from one sample in a study of T cells in tuberculosis. Using immunoSEQ multiplex PCR, the repertoire was profiled, and TCRdb retains in-frame clones only, with some absent. The data hold 20,000 to 25,000 clones, with around nine tenths observed a single time. Sequenced: PBMCs. The receptors were gathered from a donor aged 5 to 30 with latent tuberculosis or without tuberculosis infection. Some clones in this sample may be carry-over from other donors' samples. Both conserved end residues are part of each CDR3.

j_call: TRBJ1-1; v_call: TRBV10-3; cdr3_aa: CAISEGLNTEAFF
j_call: TRBJ2-3; v_call: TRBV2; cdr3_aa: CASSEAGGTDTQYF
j_call: TRBJ1-2; v_call: TRBV19; cdr3_aa: CASSIRGRGPAAYGYTF
j_call: TRBJ2-7; v_call: TRBV11-3; cdr3_aa: CASSLGGQSYEQYF
j_call: TRBJ2-1; v_call: TRBV11-2; cdr3_aa: CASSFPTGGLYNEQFF
j_call: TRBJ1-1; v_call: TRBV18; cdr3_aa: CASSPSGNTEAFF
j_call: TRBJ1-2; v_call: TRBV4-1; cdr3_aa: CASSQIHRDNNGYTF
j_call: TRBJ2-7; v_call: TRBV4-3; cdr3_aa: CASSQVRLAGVYEQYF
j_call: TRBJ2-7; v_call: TRBV5-1; cdr3_aa: CASSLLGAGPYEQYF
j_call: TRBJ1-1; v_call: TRBV4-3; cdr3_aa: CASSPREAPPGNTEAFF
j_call: TRBJ1-5; v_call: TRBV5-6; cdr3_aa: CASSPGEFLPQHF
j_call: TRBJ1-2; v_call: TRBV9; cdr3_aa: CASSVGSKLYGYTF
j_call: TRBJ2-7; v_call: TRBV27; cdr3_aa: CASSLNRGYDEQYF
j_call: TRBJ1-2; v_call: TRBV20-1; cdr3_aa: CSASGVGYTF
j_call: TRBJ2-3; v_call: TRBV19; cdr3_aa: CASSIRGVSGGKSTDTQYF
j_call: TRBJ2-7; v_call: TRBV10-3; cdr3_aa: CAISSPSGGAWEQYF
j_call: TRBJ2-7; v_call: TRBV4-3; cdr3_aa: CASSQWDRVDYEQYF
j_call: TRBJ2-7; v_call: TRBV6-1; cdr3_aa: CASSVSITYEQYF
j_call: TRBJ2-1; v_call: TRBV7-9; cdr3_aa: CASSPKTQGQDEQFF
j_call: TRBJ2-5; v_call: TRBV28; cdr3_aa: CASSQQWTSGNGETQYF
j_call: TRBJ1-3; v_call: TRBV5-6; cdr3_aa: CASSLETVSGNTIYF
j_call: TRBJ1-2; v_call: TRBV6-5; cdr3_aa: CASKGRDTTNYGYTF
j_call: TRBJ1-2; v_call: TRBV9; cdr3_aa: CASSVVQQGNYGYTF
j_call: TRBJ1-1; v_call: TRBV11-2; cdr3_aa: CASSLDQGTEAFF
j_call: TRBJ2-3; v_call: TRBV25-1; cdr3_aa: CASSEFVTGLGDTQYF
j_call: TRBJ2-1; v_call: TRBV13; cdr3_aa: CASSLDPSGPYNEQFF
j_call: TRBJ1-1; v_call: TRBV6-1; cdr3_aa: CASKRTGGNTEAFF
j_call: TRBJ1-2; v_call: TRBV7-9; cdr3_aa: CASSRDNFRYTF
j_call: TRBJ1-2; v_call: TRBV4-1; cdr3_aa: CASSQEGQAVNYGYTF
j_call: TRBJ2-1; v_call: TRBV4-1; cdr3_aa: CASSQDPGRPSYNEQFF
j_call: TRBJ1-1; v_call: TRBV4-3; cdr3_aa: CASSQGVRARTEAFF
j_call: TRBJ1-2; v_call: TRBV6-1; cdr3_aa: CASSQVANYGYTF
j_call: TRBJ2-2; v_call: TRBV10-3; cdr3_aa: CAISRLTGELFF
j_call: TRBJ2-5; v_call: TRBV27; cdr3_aa: CASSLSLGAALQETQYF
j_call: TRBJ2-3; v_call: TRBV14; cdr3_aa: CASSQDIFLLGDTQYF
j_call: TRBJ2-5; v_call: TRBV19; cdr3_aa: CASSYGGETQYF
j_call: TRBJ1-1; v_call: TRBV19; cdr3_aa: CASSRTGLNTEAFF
j_call: TRBJ2-1; v_call: TRBV6-5; cdr3_aa: CASSATGLHNEQFF
j_call: TRBJ1-1; v_call: TRBV27; cdr3_aa: CASSLQGAVSEAFF
j_call: TRBJ2-3; v_call: TRBV6-4; cdr3_aa: CASSPTSGSTDTQYF
j_call: TRBJ2-7; v_call: TRBV18; cdr3_aa: CASSPGQGAIYEQYF
j_call: TRBJ2-7; v_call: TRBV14; cdr3_aa: CASSPSGTGPYEQYF
j_call: TRBJ2-3; v_call: TRBV2; cdr3_aa: CASSELGRATDTQYF
j_call: TRBJ1-2; v_call: TRBV5-6; cdr3_aa: CASSAQGLRGYTF
j_call: TRBJ1-1; v_call: TRBV6-1; cdr3_aa: CASSEVKGVTEAFF
j_call: TRBJ2-7; v_call: TRBV6-5; cdr3_aa: CASSRGGDAYEQYF